These 6 T cell receptor beta chains originate from one sample sequenced in a study of identical twins. TCRdb passed the 5' RACE reads through MiXCR, listing each CDR3 protein once. The sample lists 550,000 to 700,000 distinct CDR3 sequences, over 20% seen once, with 4% to 4.5% in the top ten. The same sample was also studied in work on T cells expressing NK-cell markers.

The sample was PBMCs. The receptors come from a woman aged 18-29 years in good health.

The CDR3 sequence is CASSLGPAGSYNEQFF. DNA for the CDR3: TGTGCCAGCAGCTTAGGTCCTGCAGGCTCCTACAATGAGCAGTTCTTC. V usage is TRBV7-2 and J usage is TRBJ2-1; D gene ambiguous. Germline V CDR1 and CDR2: SGHTA, FQGNSA. Between the trimmed V and J ends, which lost 1 base and 0 bases, there was a span of 10 bases. This CDR3 has 16 amino acids.

V and J are TRBV6-5 and TRBJ2-1; 10 nucleotides align to TRBD2. Germline trimming cut 2 bases from V and 3 bases from J; bases unmatched to any gene: 10. CDR3 length equals 18 residues. CDR1 and CDR2 (germline): MNHEY, SVGAGI. The CDR3 sequence: CASSYRASGSRLYNEQFF. For the CDR3, the DNA is TGTGCCAGCAGTTACAGGGCTAGCGGGAGTCGCCTCTACAATGAGCAGTTCTTC.

The chain is built from TRBV12-5 and TRBJ2-3; D is undetermined. Trimming pared 3 bases from V and 0 bases from J, leaving 13 bases between. The CDR3 consists of 16 residues. CDR1 is LGHNT and CDR2 is FRNRAP in the germline V gene. The chain's CDR3 is CASGLPLALSTDTQYF. CDR3 coding DNA: TGTGCTAGTGGTTTACCGCTTGCGCTTAGCACAGATACGCAGTATTTT.

This clonotype was picked up a small number of times. This chain uses TRBV6-1 with TRBJ2-7, with TRBD1 identical over 11 bases. The CDR3 contains 15 residues. V was pared by 5 bases and J by 9 bases, with 12 bases of the junction left unmatched. CDR1 and CDR2 (germline): MNHNS, SASEGT. The CDR3 coding sequence is TGTGCCAGCAGTAAACCCGGGACAGGGGGGTCGGGGCAGTACTTC. Translating it yields CASSKPGTGGSGQYF.

The rearrangement joins TRBV20-1 to TRBJ1-5, with D unclear. In germline, CDR1 is DFQATT, CDR2 SNEGSKA (reference sequence). V lost 0 bases and J lost 2, with 17 bases in between. This CDR3 has 17 amino acids. Here the CDR3 reads CSARDRLGSGGNQPQHF. Here the CDR3 DNA reads TGCAGTGCTAGAGATAGATTGGGGTCTGGAGGCAATCAGCCCCAGCATTTT.

V gene TRBV9 combines with J gene TRBJ2-1; 9 bases are shared with TRBD2. The junction had 10 bases not matched to a gene; V was cut back by 3 bases and J by 9 bases. CDR3 size: 15 residues. Looked up from germline, CDR1 is SGDLS and CDR2 is YYNGEE. CDR3 sequence: CASSAASGVQGEQFF. CDR3 DNA sequence: TGTGCCAGCAGCGCCGCTAGCGGGGTACAGGGTGAGCAGTTCTTC.